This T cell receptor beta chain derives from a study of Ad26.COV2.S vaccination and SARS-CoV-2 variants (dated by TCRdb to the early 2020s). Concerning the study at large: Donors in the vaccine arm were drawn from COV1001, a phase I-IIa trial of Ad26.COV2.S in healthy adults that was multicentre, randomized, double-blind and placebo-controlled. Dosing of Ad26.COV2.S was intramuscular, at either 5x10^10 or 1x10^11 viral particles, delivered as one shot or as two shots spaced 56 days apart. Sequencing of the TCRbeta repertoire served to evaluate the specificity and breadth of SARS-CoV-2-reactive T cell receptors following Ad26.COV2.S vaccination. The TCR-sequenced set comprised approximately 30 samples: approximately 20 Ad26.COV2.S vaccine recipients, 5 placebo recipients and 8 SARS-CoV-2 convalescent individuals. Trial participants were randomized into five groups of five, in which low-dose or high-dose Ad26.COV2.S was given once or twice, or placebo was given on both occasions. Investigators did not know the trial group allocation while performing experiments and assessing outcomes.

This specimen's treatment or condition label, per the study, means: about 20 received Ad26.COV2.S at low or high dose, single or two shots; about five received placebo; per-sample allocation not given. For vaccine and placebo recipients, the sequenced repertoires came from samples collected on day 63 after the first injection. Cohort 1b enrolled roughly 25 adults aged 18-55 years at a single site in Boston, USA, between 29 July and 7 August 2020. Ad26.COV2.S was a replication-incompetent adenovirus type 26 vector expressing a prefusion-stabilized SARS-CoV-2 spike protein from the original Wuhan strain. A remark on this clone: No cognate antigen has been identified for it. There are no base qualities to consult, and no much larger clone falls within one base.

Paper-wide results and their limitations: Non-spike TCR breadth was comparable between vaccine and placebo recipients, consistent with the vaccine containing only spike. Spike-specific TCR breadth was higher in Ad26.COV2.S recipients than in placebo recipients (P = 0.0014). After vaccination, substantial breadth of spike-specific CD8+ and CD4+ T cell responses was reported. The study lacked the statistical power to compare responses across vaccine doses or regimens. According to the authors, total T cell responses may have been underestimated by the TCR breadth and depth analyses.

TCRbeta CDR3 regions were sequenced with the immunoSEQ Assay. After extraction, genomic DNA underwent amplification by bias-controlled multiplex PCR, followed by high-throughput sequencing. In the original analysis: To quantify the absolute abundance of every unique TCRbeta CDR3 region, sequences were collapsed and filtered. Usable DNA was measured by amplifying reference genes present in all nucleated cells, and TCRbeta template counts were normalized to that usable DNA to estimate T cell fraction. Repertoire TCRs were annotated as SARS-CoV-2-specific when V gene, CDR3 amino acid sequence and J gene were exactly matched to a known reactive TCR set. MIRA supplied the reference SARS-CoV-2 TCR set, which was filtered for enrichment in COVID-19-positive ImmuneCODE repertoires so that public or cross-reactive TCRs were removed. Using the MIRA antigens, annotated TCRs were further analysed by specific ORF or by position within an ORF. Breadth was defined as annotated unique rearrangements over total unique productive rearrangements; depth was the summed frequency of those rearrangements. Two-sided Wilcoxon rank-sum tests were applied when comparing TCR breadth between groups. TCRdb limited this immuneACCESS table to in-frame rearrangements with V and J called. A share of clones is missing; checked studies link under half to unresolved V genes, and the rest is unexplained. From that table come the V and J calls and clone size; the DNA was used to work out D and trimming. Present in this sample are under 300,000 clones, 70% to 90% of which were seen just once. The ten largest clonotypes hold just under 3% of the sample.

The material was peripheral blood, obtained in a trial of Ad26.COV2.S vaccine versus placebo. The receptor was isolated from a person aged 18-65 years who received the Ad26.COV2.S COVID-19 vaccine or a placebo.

The CDR3 protein sequence reads: CASSLWGGGPYNEQFF. The sequenced DNA is TGTGCCAGCAGTTTATGGGGCGGGGGACCCTACAATGAGCAGTTCTTC. The sequence links TRBV28 to TRBJ2-1, and TRBD2 matches 7 of the central bases. The CDR3, from cysteine to phenylalanine, totals 16 residues. Only the CDR3 DNA is retained, 48 bases long and in frame from the first base. Trimming accounts for 0 bases at V and 2 bases at J, while the number of junction bases matched to no gene is 4. Via the germline V gene, CDR1 is MDHEN and CDR2 SYDVKM.